The rows below give T cell receptor beta chains drawn from one sample of a study of CD8 T cells in ankylosing spondylitis. TCRdb independently ran MiXCR on the 5' RACE reads; one entry per CDR3 protein. The repertoire holds 200,000 to 250,000 distinct CDR3 sequences, with about 10% as singletons. Sequenced input: blood, either unsorted or a sorted T cell fraction (not recorded which). These receptor sequences come from a male donor with ankylosing spondylitis or in good health (not recorded which). CDR3s include the opening cysteine and the closing phenylalanine or tryptophan. Each record gives: D gene, clone size, V gene, J gene, CDR3 protein, CDR3 DNA. D genes are given only for firm matches. Expanded clones are given a class, and other clones once, few, many or no size at all.

-	many	TRBV20-1	TRBJ2-2	CSAEIKANTGELFF	TGCAGTGCGGAAATCAAGGCGAACACCGGGGAGCTGTTTTTT
-	-	TRBV21-1	TRBJ1-5	CANKLDPQHF	TGTGCCAACAAATTGGATCCCCAGCATTTT
-	-	TRBV4-1	TRBJ1-5	CASKRTFSSNQPQHF	TGCGCCAGCAAGCGGACGTTCAGCAGCAATCAGCCCCAGCATTTT
-	few	TRBV11-2	TRBJ2-7	CASSLGRVYEQYF	TGTGCCAGCAGCTTAGGTCGGGTCTACGAGCAGTACTTC
-	-	TRBV20-1	TRBJ2-7	CSLGGSSYEQYF	TGCAGCCTCGGGGGCAGCTCCTACGAGCAGTACTTC
-	-	TRBV6-5	TRBJ1-3	CASSLDLGNTIYF	TGTGCCAGCAGTTTGGACCTTGGAAACACCATATATTTT
-	many	TRBV20-1	TRBJ1-3	CSARLPDGGNTIYF	TGCAGTGCTAGACTACCCGATGGAGGAAACACCATATATTTT
TRBD1	-	TRBV5-5	TRBJ1-1	CASRGGQGAYTEAFF	TGTGCCAGCAGGGGGGGACAGGGGGCTTACACTGAAGCTTTCTTT
-	many	TRBV27	TRBJ2-1	CASSLSKTHSYNEQFF	TGTGCCAGCAGTTTATCGAAGACCCACTCCTACAATGAGCAGTTCTTC
-	few	TRBV30	TRBJ1-1	CAWKGMNTEAFF	TGTGCCTGGAAGGGTATGAACACTGAAGCTTTCTTT
-	few	TRBV7-9	TRBJ2-7	CASILGPQLVHEQYF	TGTGCCAGCATCTTAGGGCCCCAGTTAGTCCACGAGCAGTACTTC
TRBD1	-	TRBV13	TRBJ1-1	CASSLNRGLVGTEAFF	TGTGCCAGCAGCCTCAACAGGGGGTTGGTTGGGACTGAAGCTTTCTTT
TRBD2	many	TRBV28	TRBJ2-5	CASSFPGLAAEETQYF	TGTGCCAGCAGTTTCCCGGGACTAGCGGCTGAAGAGACCCAGTACTTC
TRBD2	-	TRBV5-6	TRBJ2-1	CASSLVRGRASNEQFF	TGTGCCAGCAGCTTGGTGCGGGGGAGGGCCTCCAATGAGCAGTTCTTC
TRBD1	many	TRBV28	TRBJ1-3	CASSPFHGTGFGYTIYF	TGTGCCAGCAGCCCCTTCCACGGGACAGGGTTTGGGTACACCATATATTTT
TRBD2	-	TRBV4-2	TRBJ2-3	CASSQQLAGADTQYF	TGTGCCAGCAGCCAACAGCTAGCGGGGGCAGATACGCAGTATTTT
TRBD1	many	TRBV12-3/TRBV12-4	TRBJ1-1	CASRETGVATEAFF	TGTGCCAGCAGAGAGACAGGGGTGGCCACTGAAGCTTTCTTT
-	-	TRBV11-2	TRBJ2-1	CASSAPNKHEQFF	TGTGCCAGCAGCGCCCCGAACAAGCATGAGCAGTTCTTC
TRBD1	-	TRBV4-1	TRBJ1-6	CASSQTGQGSSPLHF	TGCGCCAGCAGCCAAACGGGACAGGGTAGTTCACCCCTCCACTTT
TRBD1	many	TRBV20-1	TRBJ2-4	CSARDTGGGKNIQYF	TGCAGTGCTAGAGATACAGGGGGAGGCAAAAACATTCAGTACTTC
-	-	TRBV6-1	TRBJ1-4	CAGQADDEKLFF	TGTGCCGGCCAGGCGGATGATGAAAAACTGTTTTTT
TRBD1	many	TRBV7-3	TRBJ2-2	CASSSTGTNTGELFF	TGTGCCAGCAGCTCGACAGGGACCAACACCGGGGAGCTGTTTTTT
TRBD1	few	TRBV18	TRBJ1-2	CASSPGTGEQGYTF	TGTGCCAGCTCACCGGGAACAGGGGAACAGGGCTACACCTTC
-	-	TRBV12-5	TRBJ1-2	CASGFSPTGKFVYGYTF	TGTGCTAGTGGTTTTTCGCCAACAGGGAAATTCGTCTATGGCTACACCTTC
-	many	TRBV20-1	TRBJ2-3	CSANKWGYTDTQYF	TGCAGTGCCAACAAGTGGGGTTACACAGATACGCAGTATTTT
-	many	TRBV5-1	TRBJ2-5	CASTSERAGQETQYF	TGCGCCAGCACAAGCGAGCGGGCGGGCCAAGAGACCCAGTACTTC
-	few	TRBV21-1	TRBJ2-1	CASSKLRLEGGQFF	TGTGCCAGCAGCAAACTACGGCTCGAGGGGGGCCAGTTCTTC
-	many	TRBV20-1	TRBJ2-7	CSAPLGQTYEQYF	TGCAGTGCTCCCCTGGGTCAGACCTACGAGCAGTACTTC
TRBD1	-	TRBV11-2	TRBJ2-2	CASSILRGPKTGELFF	TGTGCCAGCAGCATTCTCAGGGGGCCGAAAACCGGGGAGCTGTTTTTT
TRBD2	-	TRBV10-3	TRBJ2-1	CAISEVSGRSFNEQFF	TGTGCCATCAGTGAGGTTAGCGGGAGGTCTTTCAATGAGCAGTTCTTC
TRBD2	many	TRBV20-1	TRBJ2-7	CSARQTSGLEQYF	TGCAGTGCTAGGCAGACTAGCGGGCTAGAGCAGTACTTC
TRBD1	many	TRBV6-1	TRBJ1-3	CASNRDRDFAGNTIYF	TGTGCCAGCAACCGTGACAGGGACTTCGCTGGAAACACCATATATTTT
TRBD1	-	TRBV20-1	TRBJ1-2	CSATSEGAHYGYTF	TGCAGTGCTACCAGCGAGGGGGCGCACTATGGCTACACCTTC
TRBD2	few	TRBV2	TRBJ2-7	CASKSGTSALEQYF	TGTGCCAGCAAATCCGGGACTAGCGCTCTCGAGCAGTACTTC
-	-	TRBV2	TRBJ2-1	CASSLVGDPYNEQFF	TGTGCCAGCAGTTTAGTAGGGGACCCCTACAATGAGCAGTTCTTC
TRBD1	-	TRBV7-2	TRBJ1-5	CASSVGTAFYQPQHF	TGTGCCAGCAGTGTTGGGACAGCCTTTTATCAGCCCCAGCATTTT
-	many	TRBV5-6	TRBJ2-1	CASSPSRSNGNEQFF	TGTGCCAGCAGCCCCAGCCGTAGCAACGGCAATGAGCAGTTCTTC
TRBD2	many	TRBV25-1	TRBJ2-1	CASTGSASGALKQFF	TGTGCCAGCACGGGTTCGGCTAGCGGGGCTTTGAAGCAGTTCTTC
-	many	TRBV5-5	TRBJ2-7	CASSLLQGVYEQYF	TGTGCCAGCAGCTTGTTGCAGGGTGTCTACGAGCAGTACTTC